These T cell receptor beta chains were read from a single sample in a study of cytomegalovirus exposure and HLA in healthy donors. Sequencing was performed with immunoSEQ multiplex PCR; in TCRdb, only in-frame clones are kept and a portion is missing. Among approximately 97,000 clones listed, 75% to 90% were seen once. Sequenced sample: PBMCs. These receptor sequences come from a man aged 35-49 years in good health and CMV-seronegative. Each CDR3 is given with its conserved first and last residue.

J	V	CDR3
TRBJ1-2	TRBV9	CAGSVVTGGQGYTF
TRBJ2-3	TRBV9	CASSVRTGEGGDTQYF
TRBJ2-1	TRBV19	CASSIQGGPYNEQFF
TRBJ2-7	TRBV10-3	CATWEVSYEQYF
TRBJ2-7	TRBV4-2	CASSKSTGTYEQYF
TRBJ1-1	TRBV9	CASSPGQNTEAFF
TRBJ2-5	TRBV6-5	CASRTRDRAGETQYF
TRBJ2-2	TRBV19	CASISLAGGHTGELFF
TRBJ2-5	TRBV7-9	CASSRPLAEETQYF
TRBJ2-5	TRBV29-1	CSGSGGPQETQYF
TRBJ2-1	TRBV27	CASSFGFASGGVNEQFF
TRBJ2-3	TRBV18	CASSRGQGTDTQYF
TRBJ2-7	TRBV5-6	CASSLGTGGASYEQYF
TRBJ2-1	TRBV6-4	CASSDEPSGGDEQFF
TRBJ2-1	TRBV6-4	CASSDVAGGLNEQFF
TRBJ2-3	TRBV2	CASSEIGQGYF
TRBJ1-2	TRBV19	CASSIEGTGGNDGYTF
TRBJ2-5	TRBV10-3	CAISGSGGLKETQYF
TRBJ2-7	TRBV5-6	CASTWDRGYEQYF
TRBJ2-5	TRBV27	CASSAVGQTQYF
TRBJ2-7	TRBV27	CASSLSTARSYEQYF
TRBJ1-2	TRBV6-5	CASSGRVGGYTF
TRBJ1-5	TRBV7-2	CASSLVGVGNQPQHF
TRBJ1-5	TRBV5-1	CASSMGGEYQPQHF
TRBJ1-1	TRBV29-1	CSTHRGLGEKAFF
TRBJ2-7	TRBV25-1	CASGTGRREQYF
TRBJ2-3	TRBV6-6	CASSLGTGGPDTQYF
TRBJ2-1	TRBV4-2	CASSQEPDTRVTYNEQFF
TRBJ1-1	TRBV7-9	CASSPSEGEAFF
TRBJ2-7	TRBV25-1	CASTERGGTQSYEQYF
TRBJ2-1	TRBV15	CATSRQTDRPEFF
TRBJ1-2	TRBV14	CASSRGQSGDYGYTF
TRBJ1-2	TRBV5-4	CASSVDRGAGGYGYTF
TRBJ1-1	TRBV19	CASSMGRGWNTEAFF
TRBJ2-1	TRBV11-3	CASSLGQGVYNEQFF
TRBJ1-1	TRBV19	CASRFTDPGRGQTEAFF
TRBJ2-7	TRBV5-1	CASSLGLASGEQYF
TRBJ2-7	TRBV10-3	CAISESQVVKEGEQYF
TRBJ2-3	TRBV5-1	CASSGLPTDTQYF
TRBJ2-2	TRBV6-5	CASSYSRQNTGELFF
TRBJ2-7	TRBV7-2	CASSFTSGDYEQYF
TRBJ2-2	TRBV19	CASSIMTTNTGELFF
TRBJ1-3	TRBV11-2	CASSLWRGASGNTIYF
TRBJ1-1	TRBV5-1	CASSSPPGQIMNTEAFF
TRBJ2-1	TRBV4-3	CASSQVSGGVVFEQFF
TRBJ1-2	TRBV6-1	CASQYQSSYGYTF
TRBJ2-3	TRBV11-1	CASSFTEGQGALSHTQYF
TRBJ2-3	TRBV14	CASSRRSSGRPWYF
TRBJ2-2	TRBV6-1	CASSGRDTQGTGELFF
TRBJ2-3	TRBV19	CASSLTTGGTDTQYF
TRBJ1-2	TRBV6-5	CASSWTGYGYTF